This T cell receptor beta chain was captured in a study of T-cell reconstitution after alpha-beta-depleted transplantation in children (dated by TCRdb to the mid-2010s). Broadly, across the study: Using TCR repertoire profiling, the study quantitatively followed how T-cell immune reconstitution unfolded in children after TCRalphabeta/CD19-depleted allogeneic hematopoietic cell transplantation.

What the work shows at the level of the full study, not this receptor alone: The apparently early alphabetaT-cell count recovery about two months after transplant was reportedly dependent on only several hundred rapidly expanded clones derived from non-depleted graft cells. The high TCRbeta diversity at day 60 in some patients was ascribed to recipient T cells and intrathymic progenitors that had survived conditioning. The frequencies of hyperexpanded clones fell over the following months, and after one year, T-cell counts and TCRbeta diversity were mostly attributed to newly produced T cells.

On this clonotype itself: Its binding antigen is unknown. Within one base of it there is no much larger clone, and no base qualities were kept.

To prepare the library, PCR was applied. The sequencing machine was an Illumina HiSeq 2500. TCR library preparation used molecular barcoding, with unique molecular identifiers applied to normalize quantification of the TCRbeta repertoire. TCRdb's own reprocessing of the public reads used fastp at Q25 and MiXCR and kept productive beta chains. Under each unique CDR3 protein, matching rows form one entry showing the most common genes and DNA. Recorded for this sample are about 980,000 distinct CDR3 sequences; roughly 31% of them occurred a single time. Jointly, the top ten make up roughly 31% of the sample. A distance of 10 bases separates the germline ends of V and J, which lose 6 bases and 4 bases respectively. The CDR3, cysteine through phenylalanine, is 11 amino acids long. CDR3 DNA is the only sequence kept; it has 33 bases, read in frame from the first base. CDR1 and CDR2, looked up from the germline V gene (reference sequence), are DFQATT and SNEGSKA.

The treatment or condition label for this specimen denotes: allogeneic hematopoietic cell transplantation with graft depleted of TCRalphabeta T cells and CD19 B cells. Transplant recipients were children who received TCRalphabeta/CD19-depleted allogeneic hematopoietic cell grafts. Rearrangement joined TRBV20-1 to TRBJ2-7; no D segment can be confidently identified. The sequence was obtained from a boy younger than two who had a stem cell transplant for SCID, so the T cells may come from the graft donor. The material was PBMCs, mostly from graft donor cells, obtained 360 days after TCRalphabeta/CD19-depleted stem cell transplant. The DNA sequence is TGCAGTGCAACCGACCGTTACGAGCAGTACTTC. It specifies CSATDRYEQYF.